This T cell receptor (beta chain) originates from a study of blood T cell repertoires in COVID-19. The wider study: PBMCs, B-cell-depleted T cells, or T cells provided the cDNA or gDNA that made up the material.

With 8 bases clipped from V and 7 bases from J, the junction kept 7 bases outside the gene matches. Germline V gives CDR1 SNHLY, CDR2 FYNNEI. The CDR3 covers 14 residues. Measured with immunoSEQ multiplex PCR; TCRdb has only the in-frame clones, and not every one. Of a few hundred thousand clones listed, approximately 90% are singletons. Material: PBMCs or T cells enriched from blood (not recorded which). The chain links TRBV2 to TRBJ1-6, with 8 bases fitting TRBD1. This TCR derives from a woman aged 40 to 50 who had been exposed to COVID-19. The CDR3 loop is CASAGQGGNSPLHF. CDR3 DNA: TGTGCCAGCGCCGGACAGGGAGGGAATTCACCCCTCCACTTT.